What follows are 14 T cell receptor beta chains derived from one specimen sequenced in a study of cytomegalovirus exposure and HLA in healthy donors. The PCR had 60 Vbeta and 13 Jbeta primers. Assay used: immunoSEQ multiplex PCR; TCRdb lists only in-frame clones, some missing. The sample includes tens of thousands of clones, 75% of them seen just once. The sequencing sample was made of PBMCs. The source of these receptors is a man in his forties in good health and CMV-seronegative.

The chain has TRBV5-1 and TRBJ2-7; 8 bases line up with TRBD1. The CDR3 has 14 residues. Per germline, CDR1 SGHRS and CDR2 YFSETQ. The junction had 5 bases not matched to a gene; V was cut back by 4 bases and J by 2 bases. In nucleotides, the CDR3 is TGCGCCAGCAGCGTCAACAGGGGGGCCTACGAGCAGTACTTC. Encoded protein: CASSVNRGAYEQYF.

The chain joins TRBV7-9 to TRBJ1-2, with 8 nucleotides matching TRBD1. There are 14 residues in the CDR3. The trim removed 3 bases at V and 1 base at J, leaving 1 base unmatched. The germline V gene encodes CDR1 SEHNR and CDR2 FQNEAQ (reference sequence). As DNA, the CDR3 is TGTGCCAGCAGCTTTGGACAGGGTAACTATGGCTACACCTTC. It codes for CASSFGQGNYGYTF.

The CDR3 DNA follows: TGTGCCAGCAGCCCCCCGTATCAGGGGGCATCTAATTCACCCCTCCACTTT. This encodes CASSPPYQGASNSPLHF. V usage is TRBV28 and J usage is TRBJ1-6, with 8 bases identical to TRBD1. Unmatched junction bases numbered 13, after V lost 6 bases and J lost 6 bases. Germline values: CDR1 MDHEN, CDR2 SYDVKM. The CDR3 length is 17 residues.

The chain links TRBV5-1 to TRBJ1-1; D ambiguous. CDR1 is SGHRS, CDR2 YFSETQ, per germline. The length of the CDR3 is 12 residues. V was clipped by 3 bases and J by 8 bases, with 11 bases between them. CDR3 DNA: TGCGCCAGCAGCTCTGCCGGCGGAGAAGCTTTCTTT. As protein: CASSSAGGEAFF.

This clone has a single count. The chain couples TRBV2 to TRBJ2-7; TRBD1 agrees at 10 bases. V lost 8 bases and J lost 0; bases outside the gene matches: 7. This CDR3 comprises 15 residues. Germline V lookup: CDR1 SNHLY, CDR2 FYNNEI. For the CDR3, the DNA is TGTGCCAGCCCGAGGGACAGGGGCAGCTCCTACGAGCAGTACTTC. Its translation is CASPRDRGSSYEQYF.

The gene calls are TRBV29-1 and TRBJ2-2; D gene ambiguous. The CDR3 has 18 residues. V was pared by 2 bases and J by 0 bases, with 19 bases between. The germline gives CDR1 SQVTM, CDR2 ANQGSEA. The CDR3 spells CSVEISRSPLTNTGELFF. As DNA, the CDR3 is TGCAGCGTTGAAATATCGCGGAGCCCCCTGACGAACACCGGGGAGCTGTTTTTT.

The genes are TRBV15 and TRBJ1-1, with D uncertain. V lost 6 bases and J 4 bases, leaving 18 bases between the germline ends. The CDR3 totals 15 residues. The germline V gene encodes CDR1 LNHNV and CDR2 YYDKDF (reference sequence). CDR3 nucleotide sequence: TGTGCCACCAGGGAAGGAGAAAACCGGGTCACTGAAGCTTTCTTT. This translates into CATREGENRVTEAFF.

The chain links TRBV2 to TRBJ2-7; 14 positions agree with TRBD2. The germline V gene encodes CDR1 SNHLY and CDR2 FYNNEI. CDR3 length: 15 residues. V lost 5 bases to trimming and J lost 3 bases; unmatched junction nucleotides: 3. The DNA of the CDR3 is TGTGCCAGCAGTCGGACTAGCGGGAGGAACTACGAGCAGTACTTC. It yields the protein CASSRTSGRNYEQYF.

This clone appeared once. V gene TRBV5-1 combines with J gene TRBJ1-5; D is perhaps TRBD1 (6 bases). The CDR3 has 15 amino acids. V was cut by 1 base and J by 3 bases, with 11 bases left in between. Looked up from germline, CDR1 is SGHRS and CDR2 is YFSETQ. The chain's CDR3 is CASSLTGQTNQPQHF. CDR3 nucleotides: TGCGCCAGCAGCTTGACCGGACAGACCAATCAGCCCCAGCATTTT.

This clone was observed a few times. The V call is TRBV6-6, the J call TRBJ2-7, with unresolved D. The CDR3 length is 11 residues. V lost 6 bases, J lost 3 bases, and 6 bases lay in between. Germline assignment: CDR1 MNHNY and CDR2 SVGAGI (reference sequence). The CDR3 protein is CASSINYEQYF. CDR3 DNA: TGTGCCAGCAGCATCAACTACGAGCAGTACTTC.

This clone has a handful of counts. This chain joins TRBV14 and TRBJ1-6; D is perhaps TRBD1 (5 bases). This CDR3 region has 15 residues. CDR1 is SGHDN, CDR2 FVKESK, per germline. Trimming stripped 1 base from V and 7 bases from J, with 11 bases between. In DNA form, the CDR3 reads TGTGCCAGCAGCCAAGTGCAGGGAGGGAATTCACCCCTCCACTTT. Protein: CASSQVQGGNSPLHF.

The chain has TRBV7-9 and TRBJ2-5, with 8 bases identical to TRBD1. This CDR3 is 14 amino acids long. Trimming at V came to 4 bases and at J to 3 bases, leaving 4 bases not matched to a gene. CDR1 is SEHNR and CDR2 is FQNEAQ in the germline V gene (reference sequence). CDR3 loop: CASSSYRGEETQYF. The CDR3 DNA sequence: TGTGCCAGCAGCTCCTACAGGGGGGAAGAGACCCAGTACTTC.

The count of this clone is one. The chain couples TRBV6-1 to TRBJ1-5, with D uncertain. The V and J ends lost 5 bases and 5 bases respectively, with 7 bases between them. Germline V gene sequence: CDR1 MNHNS, CDR2 SASEGT. The CDR3 has 12 residues. The CDR3 DNA sequence: TGTGCCAGCAGTAACGGGGATCAGCCCCAGCATTTT. Residues: CASSNGDQPQHF.

This sequence joins TRBV15 and TRBJ1-1; TRBD1 aligns across 7 bases. Per the germline V gene, CDR1 is LNHNV and CDR2 is YYDKDF (reference sequence). The ends lost 1 base at V and 4 bases at J; junction bases unmatched: 9. This CDR3 spans 16 amino acids. This CDR3 reads CATSRAGNRGSTEAFF. CDR3 DNA: TGTGCCACCAGCAGAGCGGGAAACAGGGGATCCACTGAAGCTTTCTTT.